This entry lists 10 T cell receptor beta chains sequenced from one sample in a study of Ad26.COV2.S vaccination and SARS-CoV-2 variants. Treatment noted: roughly 20 received Ad26.COV2.S at low or high dose, single or two shots; 5 received placebo; per-sample allocation not given. Vaccine and placebo recipients were sampled on day 63 after the first injection. TCRdb keeps only in-frame clones here, not all; method: immunoSEQ multiplex PCR. The top ten hold around 1.7% of the sample, which has more than 400,000 clones, around 92% seen once. This sample comprised peripheral blood, obtained in a trial of Ad26.COV2.S vaccine versus placebo. The receptors here all came from a person aged 18 to 59 who received the Ad26.COV2.S COVID-19 vaccine or a placebo.

The chain employs TRBV7-2 and TRBJ1-2, with a possible D match to TRBD1 (5 bases). Trimming cost V 6 bases and J 5 bases, with 22 bases left between them. The CDR3 sequence is 16 residues long. Germline-derived CDR1 and CDR2 are SGHTA and FQGNSA. The CDR3 is CASRTNRGAGGYGYTF. DNA for the CDR3: TGTGCCAGCAGGACCAACCGGGGCGCAGGTGGTTATGGCTACACCTTC.

The CDR3 loop reads CASSYSPRTDTQYF. CDR3 sequence (DNA): TGTGCCAGCAGTTACTCACCCCGCACAGATACGCAGTATTTT. The V gene is TRBV6-5, the J gene TRBJ2-3; D unclear. CDR3 length: 14 amino acids. Germline V CDR1 and CDR2: MNHEY, SVGAGI. V dropped 0 bases and J dropped 1 base, with 5 bases sitting between them.

This clone was seen more than once but under ten times. The chain uses TRBV2 and TRBJ2-1; D remains unclear. Trimming left V 8 bases short and J 2 bases short, with 16 bases between. The CDR3 loop spans 15 amino acids. The germline CDR1 and CDR2 sequences are SNHLY and FYNNEI. CDR3 sequence reads: CASSNGRITYNEQFF. In DNA, the CDR3 is TGTGCCAGCTCAAACGGGCGGATCACCTACAATGAGCAGTTCTTC.

The J gene is TRBJ2-1, the V gene TRBV6-2 or TRBV6-3; the D gene is possibly TRBD2 (6 bases). Per germline, CDR1 MNHEY and CDR2 SVGEGT. The ends were cut back, 4 bases at V and 8 bases at J, with 15 bases in the middle. The CDR3 totals 14 residues. CDR3 sequence (DNA): TGTGCCAGCAGTTCTGGGCTAGCGCCGGATGAGCAGTTCTTC. Protein: CASSSGLAPDEQFF.

The rearrangement joins TRBV5-5 to TRBJ1-1, with D unresolved. CDR1 is SGHKS and CDR2 is YYEKEE in the germline V gene (reference sequence). Trimming cost V 1 base and J 3 bases, with 7 bases left between them. This CDR3 spans 13 amino acids. CDR3 protein: CASSLSRDTEAFF. The CDR3 nucleotides read TGTGCCAGCAGCTTGTCGAGGGACACTGAAGCTTTCTTT.

The rearrangement joins TRBV11-2 to TRBJ1-1; D call uncertain. The germline V gene has CDR1 SGHAT and CDR2 FQNNGV. V lost 0 bases to trimming and J lost 7 bases, with 6 bases between them. CDR3 size: 12 residues. CDR3 DNA sequence: TGTGCCAGCAGCTTAGAGGCAATTGAAGCTTTCTTT. Translating gives CASSLEAIEAFF.

The V gene is TRBV6-5, the J gene TRBJ2-1; perhaps D is TRBD1 or TRBD2 (6 bases each). The CDR3 totals 14 residues. Trimming took off 2 bases at V and 3 bases at J, with 8 bases between the two ends. Per the germline V gene, CDR1 is MNHEY and CDR2 is SVGAGI. CDR3 amino acids: CASSYEGGYNEQFF. The DNA for the CDR3 is TGTGCCAGCAGTTACGAGGGGGGCTACAATGAGCAGTTCTTC.

The chain employs TRBV6-5 and TRBJ2-7; D remains ambiguous. The V and J ends lost 6 bases and 3 bases respectively, with 12 bases between them. The CDR3 runs to 13 residues. Germline-derived CDR1 and CDR2 are MNHEY and SVGAGI. CDR3 sequence reads: CASRDQDGYEQYF. The CDR3 nucleotides are TGTGCCAGCAGGGATCAGGACGGCTACGAGCAGTACTTC.

This chain links TRBV30 with TRBJ1-3, with D possibly TRBD1 on 6 matching bases. The CDR3 length is 13 residues. Per germline, CDR1 GTSNPN and CDR2 SVGIG (reference sequence). The V end lost 3 bases, the J end lost 2 bases, and 8 bases lay between the germline ends. This CDR3 reads CAWSPGAGNTIYF. CDR3 coding DNA: TGTGCCTGGAGCCCAGGGGCTGGAAACACCATATATTTT.

This chain uses TRBV30 with TRBJ1-2; TRBD1 might be the D (5 bases). V lost 0 bases and J lost 4, with 9 bases in between. CDR1 and CDR2 from the germline V gene are GTSNPN and SVGIG (reference sequence). The CDR3 is 13 residues long. The CDR3 sequence: CAWSVGVVYGYTF. CDR3 sequence (DNA): TGTGCCTGGAGTGTAGGGGTAGTCTATGGCTACACCTTC.